Reported below is one T cell receptor (beta chain). The antigen remains undetermined. Of the isolated RNA, all was reverse transcribed, and so the sequenced material was expressed TCRB transcripts. Produced via immunoSEQ multiplex PCR; TCRdb's table is partial and in-frame only. The sample includes 900,000 or so clones, 15% to 20% of them seen just once. The germline gives CDR1 LGHNA, CDR2 YSLEER. This CDR3 has 20 residues. The ends lost 0 bases at V and 1 base at J; junction bases unmatched: 12. Every donor provided one heparinised blood draw, which averaged around 110 mL. These data are taken from a study of beta chain features in type 1 diabetes. Background on the study: There were approximately 100,000,000 sorted cells examined across all samples.

Findings and caveats of the study: In all four CD4+ subsets, TCRB CDR3 length was significantly, moderately reduced in type 1 diabetes. Whether TCRB rearrangement is influenced by HLA type was left unresolved in this analysis.

The TCR was taken from a woman aged 18-29 years in good health. The rearrangement joins TRBV4-3 to TRBJ2-1; 10 bases match TRBD2. The source material was naive CD4+ T cells from blood. The CDR3 is CASSQDPSSGRVGSYNEQFF. Written as DNA, the CDR3 is TGCGCCAGCAGCCAAGATCCCTCTAGCGGGAGAGTCGGGTCCTACAATGAGCAGTTCTTC.